This TCR beta chain was identified in a study of cytomegalovirus exposure and HLA in healthy donors. Measured with immunoSEQ multiplex PCR; TCRdb has only the in-frame clones, and not every one. The sample contains about 200,000 clones, around four fifths of which appear only once. The ends were cut back, 2 bases at V and 4 bases at J, with 11 bases in the middle. Germline loops: CDR1 GTSNPN, CDR2 SVGIG (reference sequence). The CDR3 runs 13 residues. The source material was PBMCs. J is TRBJ2-5 and V is TRBV30; a possible D gene is TRBD1 (5 bases). The sequence was obtained from a woman between 18 and 29 years old in good health and CMV-seronegative. In DNA form, the CDR3 reads TGTGCCTGGAGTCAGGGAAATTTAGAGACCCAGTACTTC. Translated, it gives CAWSQGNLETQYF.